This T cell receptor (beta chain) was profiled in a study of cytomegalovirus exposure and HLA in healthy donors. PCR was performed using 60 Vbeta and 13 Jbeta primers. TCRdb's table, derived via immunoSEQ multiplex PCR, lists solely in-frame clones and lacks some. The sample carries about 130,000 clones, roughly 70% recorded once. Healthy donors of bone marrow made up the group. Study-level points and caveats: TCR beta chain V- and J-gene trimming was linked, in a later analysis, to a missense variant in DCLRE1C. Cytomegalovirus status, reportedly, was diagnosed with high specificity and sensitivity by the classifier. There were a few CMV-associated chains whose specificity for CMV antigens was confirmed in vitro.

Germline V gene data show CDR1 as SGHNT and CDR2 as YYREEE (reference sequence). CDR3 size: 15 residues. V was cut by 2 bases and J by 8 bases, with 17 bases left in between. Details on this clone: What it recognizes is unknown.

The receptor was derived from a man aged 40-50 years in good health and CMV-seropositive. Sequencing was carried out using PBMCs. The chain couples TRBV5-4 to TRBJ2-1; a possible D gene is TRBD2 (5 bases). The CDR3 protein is CASSFGQYSRDEQFF. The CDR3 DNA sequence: TGTGCCAGCAGCTTTGGGCAGTACTCGCGGGATGAGCAGTTCTTC.